This T cell receptor beta chain came from a study of blood T cell repertoires in COVID-19. The wider study: The analysed material was cDNA or gDNA that came from T cells, B-cell-depleted T cells, or PBMCs.

The authors' processing: Scientists estimated how many nucleated cells there were by amplifying reference gene primers. Assay: immunoSEQ multiplex PCR; the TCRdb copy retains only in-frame clones and omits some. That table gives V, J and clone size, and the DNA gave D and trimming. Of about 160,000 clones in the sample, about 89% are singletons; the top ten hold less than 3%. Trimming removed 1 base from V and 3 bases from J, with 10 bases in between. The CDR3 extends over 14 amino acids. Germline lookup yields CDR1 SGHKS and CDR2 YYEKEE (reference sequence). The source is a man in his 60s with acute or convalescent COVID-19. The gene calls are TRBV5-5 and TRBJ1-1; no firm D call. The sequenced material came from peripheral blood. The CDR3 coding sequence is TGTGCCAGCAGCTTGTCCGGGAGTTACACTGAAGCTTTCTTT. Its protein product is CASSLSGSYTEAFF.